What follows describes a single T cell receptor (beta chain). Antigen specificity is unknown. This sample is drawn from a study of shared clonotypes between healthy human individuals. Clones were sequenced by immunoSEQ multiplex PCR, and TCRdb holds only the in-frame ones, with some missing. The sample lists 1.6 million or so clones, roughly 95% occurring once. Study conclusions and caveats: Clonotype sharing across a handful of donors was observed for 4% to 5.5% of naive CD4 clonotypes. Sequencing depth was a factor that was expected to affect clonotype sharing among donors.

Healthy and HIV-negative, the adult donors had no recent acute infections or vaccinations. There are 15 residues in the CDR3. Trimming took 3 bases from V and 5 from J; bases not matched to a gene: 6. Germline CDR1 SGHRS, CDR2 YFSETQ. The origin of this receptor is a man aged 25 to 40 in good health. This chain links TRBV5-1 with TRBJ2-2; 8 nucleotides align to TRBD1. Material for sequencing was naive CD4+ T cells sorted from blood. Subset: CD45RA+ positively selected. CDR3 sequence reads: CASSSDRGGTGELFF. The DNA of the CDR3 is TGCGCCAGCAGCTCCGACAGGGGAGGAACCGGGGAGCTGTTTTTT.